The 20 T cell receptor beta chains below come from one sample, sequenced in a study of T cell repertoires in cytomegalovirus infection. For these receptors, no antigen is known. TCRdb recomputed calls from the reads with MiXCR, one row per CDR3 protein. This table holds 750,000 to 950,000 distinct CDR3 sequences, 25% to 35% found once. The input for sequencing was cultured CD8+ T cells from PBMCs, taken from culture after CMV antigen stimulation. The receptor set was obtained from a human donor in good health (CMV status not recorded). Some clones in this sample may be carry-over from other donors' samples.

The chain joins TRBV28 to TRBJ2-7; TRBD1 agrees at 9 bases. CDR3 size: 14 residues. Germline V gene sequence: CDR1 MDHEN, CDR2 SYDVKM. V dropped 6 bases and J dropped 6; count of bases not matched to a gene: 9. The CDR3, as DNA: TGTGCCAGCAGGGAGGACAGGGGCTACGGCGAGCAGTACGTC. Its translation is CASREDRGYGEQYV.

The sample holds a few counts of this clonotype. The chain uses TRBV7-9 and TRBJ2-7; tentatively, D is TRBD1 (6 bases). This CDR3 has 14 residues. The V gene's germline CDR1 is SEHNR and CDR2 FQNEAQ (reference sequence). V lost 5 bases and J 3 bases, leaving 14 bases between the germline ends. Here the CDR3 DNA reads TGTGCCAGCAGCCCCCGCCCGGACAGCTACGAGCAGTACTTC. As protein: CASSPRPDSYEQYF.

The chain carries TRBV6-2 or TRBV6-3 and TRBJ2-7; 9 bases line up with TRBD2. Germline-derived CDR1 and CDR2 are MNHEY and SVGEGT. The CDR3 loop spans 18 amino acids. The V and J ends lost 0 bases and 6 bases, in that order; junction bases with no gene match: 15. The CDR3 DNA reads TGTGCCAGCAGTTACTCGAGCAGCGGGGGGCCCGATCCGGGCGAGCAGTACGTC. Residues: CASSYSSSGGPDPGEQYV.

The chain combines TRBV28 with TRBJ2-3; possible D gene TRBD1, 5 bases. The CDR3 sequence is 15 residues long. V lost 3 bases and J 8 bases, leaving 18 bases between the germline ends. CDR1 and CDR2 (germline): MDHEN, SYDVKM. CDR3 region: CASSLRRARVGTQYF. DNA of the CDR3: TGTGCCAGCAGTTTGCGCAGGGCCAGAGTGGGTACGCAGTATTTT. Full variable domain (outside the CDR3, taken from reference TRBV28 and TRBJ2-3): DVKVTQSSRYLVKRTGEKVFLECVQDMDHENMFWYRQDPGLGLRLIYFSYDVKMKEKGDIPEGYSVSREKKERFSLILESASTNQTSMYLCASSLRRARVGTQYFGPGTRLTVL.

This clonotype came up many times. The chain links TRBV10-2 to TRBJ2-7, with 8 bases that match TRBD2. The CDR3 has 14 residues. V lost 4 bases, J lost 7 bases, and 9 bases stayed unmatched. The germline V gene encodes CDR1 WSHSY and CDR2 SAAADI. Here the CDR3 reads CASSVSGGPTEQYV. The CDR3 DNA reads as TGCGCCAGCAGTGTGAGCGGGGGCCCTACGGAGCAGTACGTC.

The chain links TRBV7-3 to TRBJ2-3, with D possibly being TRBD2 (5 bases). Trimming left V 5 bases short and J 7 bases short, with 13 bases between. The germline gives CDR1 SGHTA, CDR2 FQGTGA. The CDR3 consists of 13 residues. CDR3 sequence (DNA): TGTGCCAGCAGCCCGGAGGTTGACAATACGCAGTATTTT. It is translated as CASSPEVDNTQYF.

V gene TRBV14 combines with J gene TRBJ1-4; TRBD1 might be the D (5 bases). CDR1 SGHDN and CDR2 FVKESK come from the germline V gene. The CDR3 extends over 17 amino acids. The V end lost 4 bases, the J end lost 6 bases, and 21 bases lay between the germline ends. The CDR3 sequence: CASSLNGLAGNDEKLFF. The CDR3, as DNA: TGTGCCAGCAGCCTTAACGGGTTAGCAGGGAACGATGAAAAACTGTTTTTT.

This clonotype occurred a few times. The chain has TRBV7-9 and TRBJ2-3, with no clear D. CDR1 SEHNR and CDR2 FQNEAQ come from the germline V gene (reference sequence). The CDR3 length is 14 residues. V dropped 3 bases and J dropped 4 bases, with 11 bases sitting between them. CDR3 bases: TGTGCCAGCAGCTTTCGAGTGGAACCAGATACGCAGTATTTT. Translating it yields CASSFRVEPDTQYF.

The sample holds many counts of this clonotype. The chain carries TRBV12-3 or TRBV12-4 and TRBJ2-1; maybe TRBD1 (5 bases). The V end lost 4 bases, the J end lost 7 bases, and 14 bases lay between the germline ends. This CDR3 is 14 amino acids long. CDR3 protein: CASSWGTKGNEQFF. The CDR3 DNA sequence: TGTGCCAGCAGTTGGGGAACTAAGGGGAATGAGCAGTTCTTC.

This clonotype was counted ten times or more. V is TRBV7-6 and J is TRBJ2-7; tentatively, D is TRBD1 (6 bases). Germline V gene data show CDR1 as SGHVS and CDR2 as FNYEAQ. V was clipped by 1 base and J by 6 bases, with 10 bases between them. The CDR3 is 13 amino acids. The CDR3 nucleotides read TGTGCCAGCAGCTTAGGGAGAGGGGGCGAGCAGTACGTC. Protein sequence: CASSLGRGGEQYV.

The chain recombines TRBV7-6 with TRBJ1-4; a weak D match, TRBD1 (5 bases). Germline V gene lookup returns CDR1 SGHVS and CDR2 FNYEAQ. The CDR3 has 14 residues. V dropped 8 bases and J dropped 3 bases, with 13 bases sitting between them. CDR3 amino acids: CASRSGASNEKLFF. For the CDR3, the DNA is TGTGCCAGCCGTAGCGGGGCATCTAATGAAAAACTGTTTTTT.

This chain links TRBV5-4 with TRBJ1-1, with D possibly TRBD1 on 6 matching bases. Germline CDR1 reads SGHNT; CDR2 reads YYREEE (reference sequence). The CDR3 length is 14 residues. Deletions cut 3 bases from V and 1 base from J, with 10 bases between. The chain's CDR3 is CASSWGGQNTEAFF. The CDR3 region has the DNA TGTGCCAGCAGCTGGGGGGGACAGAACACTGAAGCTTTCTTT.

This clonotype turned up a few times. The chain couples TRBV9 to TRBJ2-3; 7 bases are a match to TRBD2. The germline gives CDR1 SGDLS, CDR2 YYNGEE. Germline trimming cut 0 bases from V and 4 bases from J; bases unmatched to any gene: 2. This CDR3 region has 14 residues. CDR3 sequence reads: CASSVGGGSDTQYF. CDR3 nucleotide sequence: TGTGCCAGCAGCGTAGGCGGGGGTTCAGATACGCAGTATTTT. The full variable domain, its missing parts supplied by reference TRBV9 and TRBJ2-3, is DSGVTQTPKHLITATGQRVTLRCSPRSGDLSVYWYQQSLDQGLQFLIQYYNGEERAKGNILERFSAQQFPDLHSELNLSSLELGDSALYFCASSVGGGSDTQYFGPGTRLTVL.

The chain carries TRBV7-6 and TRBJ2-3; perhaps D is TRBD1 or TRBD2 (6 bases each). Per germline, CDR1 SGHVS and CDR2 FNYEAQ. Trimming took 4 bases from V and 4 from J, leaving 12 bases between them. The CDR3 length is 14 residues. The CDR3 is CASSSRGEADTQYF. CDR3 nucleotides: TGTGCCAGCAGCTCTAGGGGGGAGGCAGATACGCAGTATTTT.

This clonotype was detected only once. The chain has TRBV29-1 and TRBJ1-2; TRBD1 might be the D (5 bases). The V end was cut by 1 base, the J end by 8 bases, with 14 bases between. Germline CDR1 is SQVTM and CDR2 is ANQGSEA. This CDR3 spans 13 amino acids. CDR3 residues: CSVEGGTSGGYTF. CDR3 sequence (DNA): TGCAGCGTTGAAGGTGGGACCTCTGGGGGCTACACCTTC.

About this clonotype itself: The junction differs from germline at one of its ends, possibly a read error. The CDR3 here is CASSYIGPGNTTYF. The CDR3 DNA is TGTGCCAGCAGTTATATCGGGCCTGGAAACACCACATATTTT. The chain combines TRBV6-8 with TRBJ1-3; no reliable D call. The germline gives CDR1 MNHGY, CDR2 SAAAGT. CDR3 length: 14 amino acids.

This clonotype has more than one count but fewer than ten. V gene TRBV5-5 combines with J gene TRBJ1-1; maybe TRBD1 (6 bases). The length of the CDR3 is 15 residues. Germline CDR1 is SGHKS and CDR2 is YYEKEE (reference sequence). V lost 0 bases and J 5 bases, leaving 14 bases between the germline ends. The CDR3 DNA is TGTGCCAGCAGCTTGGAAGGGGGGAGAATAACTGAAGCTTTCTTT. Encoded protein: CASSLEGGRITEAFF.

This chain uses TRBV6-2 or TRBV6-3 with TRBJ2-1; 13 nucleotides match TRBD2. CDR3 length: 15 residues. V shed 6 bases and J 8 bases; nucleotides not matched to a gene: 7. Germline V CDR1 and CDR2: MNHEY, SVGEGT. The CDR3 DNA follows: TGTGCCAGCAGATCTACTAGCGGGGGGGCCCATGAGCAGTTCTTC. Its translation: CASRSTSGGAHEQFF.

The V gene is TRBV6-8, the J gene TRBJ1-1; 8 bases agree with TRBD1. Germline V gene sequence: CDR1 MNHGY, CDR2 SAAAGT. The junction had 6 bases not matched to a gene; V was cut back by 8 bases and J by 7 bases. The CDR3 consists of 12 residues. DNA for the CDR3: TGTGCCAGCGGAAGACAGGGGATTGAAGCTTTCTTT. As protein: CASGRQGIEAFF.

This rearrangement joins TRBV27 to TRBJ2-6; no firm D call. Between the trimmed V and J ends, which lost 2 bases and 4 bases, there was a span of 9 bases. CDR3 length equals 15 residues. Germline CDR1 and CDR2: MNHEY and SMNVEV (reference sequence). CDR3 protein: CASSLRAGGANVLTF. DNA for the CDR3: TGTGCCAGCAGTTTACGAGCAGGCGGGGCCAACGTCCTGACTTTC.